Shown below are 5 T cell receptor beta chains from a single sample sequenced in a study of blood T cell repertoires in COVID-19 (dated by TCRdb to 2019 to 2021). Library creation used the immunoSEQ multiplex PCR assay. The immuneACCESS repertoire file appears here via TCRdb, limited to in-frame rearrangements. These files lack a portion of the clones; in checked studies, under half of the deficit traces to unresolved V genes, and the cause of the others is not known. The sample profile shows under 200,000 clones; 60% to 85% of them were found once. The ten largest clones take up about 7.8% of the sample. The sequenced sample consisted of peripheral blood. Source of these receptors: a man in his 60s with acute or convalescent COVID-19.

This clone was observed a single time. The V gene is TRBV13, the J gene TRBJ2-5, with TRBD1 identical over 9 bases. The CDR3 is made up of 16 amino acids. Germline V gene sequence: CDR1 PRHDT, CDR2 FYEKMQ (reference sequence). The V gene end was trimmed by 3 bases and the J gene end by 1 base; junction bases not matched to a gene: 6. The CDR3 reads CASSFRTGVGQETQYF. DNA of the CDR3: TGTGCCAGCAGCTTCCGGACAGGGGTTGGCCAAGAGACCCAGTACTTC.

With respect to this clone: This sample also contains other DNA sequences that code for the same CDR3. The J gene is TRBJ1-2, the V gene TRBV5-1; unclear D gene. The germline V gene encodes CDR1 SGHRS and CDR2 YFSETQ. V lost 0 bases and J lost 1, with 4 bases in between. This CDR3 contains 13 residues. In DNA, the CDR3 is TGCGCCAGCAGCTTGGACGGTAACTATGGCTACACCTTC. Protein product: CASSLDGNYGYTF.

V and J are TRBV29-1 and TRBJ2-3; 8 bases are shared with TRBD2. V shed 5 bases, J shed 7 bases, and the junction held 17 bases outside the gene matches. This CDR3 is built from 16 residues. CDR1 and CDR2 from the germline V gene are SQVTM and ANQGSEA. CDR3 amino acids: CSVPPGGGGDRNTQYF. CDR3 DNA sequence: TGCAGCGTTCCCCCGGGGGGGGGAGGGGACCGGAATACGCAGTATTTT.

The chain carries TRBV7-6 and TRBJ2-5; 7 bases match TRBD1. Losses at the gene ends were 0 bases for V and 1 base for J; bases not matched to a gene: 8. Germline V gene sequence: CDR1 SGHVS, CDR2 FNYEAQ. CDR3 size: 17 residues. The CDR3 DNA reads TGTGCCAGCAGCTTAGCTGTTTGGGGGACAGTCCAAGAGACCCAGTACTTC. This sequence encodes CASSLAVWGTVQETQYF.

The chain has TRBV24-1 and TRBJ2-2; 7 nucleotides line up with TRBD2. The V gene end was trimmed by 12 bases and the J gene end by 7 bases; junction bases not matched to a gene: 1. Germline assignment: CDR1 KGHDR and CDR2 SFDVKD. The CDR3 length is 10 residues. As DNA, the CDR3 is TGTGCCGGGGGGGACGGGGAGCTGTTTTTT. Its translation: CAGGDGELFF.